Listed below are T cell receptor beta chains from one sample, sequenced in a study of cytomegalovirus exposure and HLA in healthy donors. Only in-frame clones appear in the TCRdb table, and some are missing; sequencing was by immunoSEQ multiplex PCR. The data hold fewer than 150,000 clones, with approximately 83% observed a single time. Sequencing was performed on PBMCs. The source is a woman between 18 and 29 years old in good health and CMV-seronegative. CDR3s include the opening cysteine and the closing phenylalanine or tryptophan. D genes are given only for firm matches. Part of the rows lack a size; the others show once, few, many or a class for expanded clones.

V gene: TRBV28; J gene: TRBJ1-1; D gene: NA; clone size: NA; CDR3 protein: CASSHPRNTEAFF; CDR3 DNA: TGTGCCAGCAGTCACCCTAGGAACACTGAAGCTTTCTTT
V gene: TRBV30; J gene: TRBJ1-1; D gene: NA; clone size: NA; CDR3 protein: CAWTYTGTKAFF; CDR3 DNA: TGTGCCTGGACCTACACCGGGACTAAAGCTTTCTTT
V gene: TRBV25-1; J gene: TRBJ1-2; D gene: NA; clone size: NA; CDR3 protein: CASRADSTFYGYTF; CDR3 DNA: TGTGCCAGCAGGGCGGACAGCACCTTCTATGGCTACACCTTC
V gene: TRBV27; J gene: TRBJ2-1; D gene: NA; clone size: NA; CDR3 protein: CASSYTALGLNQFF; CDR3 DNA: TGTGCCAGCAGTTATACAGCCCTTGGACTTAACCAGTTCTTC
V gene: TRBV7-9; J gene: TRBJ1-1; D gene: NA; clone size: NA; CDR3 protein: CASSLVGVNTEAFF; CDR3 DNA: TGTGCCAGCAGCTTAGTAGGAGTGAACACTGAAGCTTTCTTT
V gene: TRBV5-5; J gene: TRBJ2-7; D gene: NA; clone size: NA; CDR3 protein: CASSGERISYEQYF; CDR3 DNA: TGTGCCAGCAGCGGAGAGAGGATTTCCTACGAGCAGTACTTC
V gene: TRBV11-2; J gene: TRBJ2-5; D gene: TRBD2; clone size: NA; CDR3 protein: CASSPGTSGSTGTQYF; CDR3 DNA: TGTGCCAGCAGCCCCGGGACTAGCGGGAGCACTGGGACCCAGTACTTC
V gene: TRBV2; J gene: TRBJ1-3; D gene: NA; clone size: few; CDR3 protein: CASSRVSGNTIYF; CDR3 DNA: TGTGCCAGTTCCAGGGTATCTGGAAACACCATATATTTT
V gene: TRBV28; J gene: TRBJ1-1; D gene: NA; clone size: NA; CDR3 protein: CASSLIAGTEAFF; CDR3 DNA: TGTGCCAGCAGTTTAATCGCGGGCACTGAAGCTTTCTTT
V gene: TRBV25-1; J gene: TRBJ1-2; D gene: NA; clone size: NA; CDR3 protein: CASSGAYGYTF; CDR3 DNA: TGTGCCAGCAGTGGGGCCTATGGCTACACCTTC
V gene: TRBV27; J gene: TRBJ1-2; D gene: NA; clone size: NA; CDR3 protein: CASSFSGVDGYTF; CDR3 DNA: TGTGCCAGCAGTTTTTCAGGGGTGGACGGCTACACCTTC
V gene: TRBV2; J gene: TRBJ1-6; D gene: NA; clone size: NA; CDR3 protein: CASSELRQSYNSPLHF; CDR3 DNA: TGTGCCAGCAGTGAATTAAGACAATCCTATAATTCACCCCTCCACTTT
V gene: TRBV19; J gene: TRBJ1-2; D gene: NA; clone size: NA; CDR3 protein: CASRRTVAYGYTF; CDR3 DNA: TGTGCCAGTAGACGGACAGTCGCCTATGGCTACACCTTC
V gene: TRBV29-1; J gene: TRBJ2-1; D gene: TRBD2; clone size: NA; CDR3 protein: CSVAGLAGGSSYNEQFF; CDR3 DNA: TGCAGCGTGGCAGGACTAGCGGGAGGGAGCTCCTACAATGAGCAGTTCTTC
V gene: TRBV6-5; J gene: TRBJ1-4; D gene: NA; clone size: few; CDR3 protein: CASSYKQNNEKLFF; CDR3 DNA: TGTGCCAGCAGTTACAAACAGAATAATGAAAAACTGTTTTTT
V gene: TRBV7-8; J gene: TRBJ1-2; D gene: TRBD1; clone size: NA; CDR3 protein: CASSPGQRGYTF; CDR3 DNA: TGTGCCAGCAGCCCGGGACAGCGTGGCTACACCTTC
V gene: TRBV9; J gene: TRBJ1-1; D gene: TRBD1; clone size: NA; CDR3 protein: CASSGGTGVNTEAFF; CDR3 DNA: TGTGCCAGCAGCGGGGGGACAGGGGTGAACACTGAAGCTTTCTTT
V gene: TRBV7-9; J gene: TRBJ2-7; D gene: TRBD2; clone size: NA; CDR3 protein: CASSPPRSGRTYEQYF; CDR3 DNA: TGTGCCAGCAGCCCCCCCAGGAGCGGGAGGACCTACGAGCAGTACTTC
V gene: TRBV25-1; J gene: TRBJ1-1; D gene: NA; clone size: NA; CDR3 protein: CASSEYGDTEAFF; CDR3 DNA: TGTGCCAGCAGTGAATATGGAGACACTGAAGCTTTCTTT
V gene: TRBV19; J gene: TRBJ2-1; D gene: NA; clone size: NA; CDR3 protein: CASTRGQTSYNEQFF; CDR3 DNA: TGTGCCAGTACCCGTGGACAGACCTCCTACAATGAGCAGTTCTTC
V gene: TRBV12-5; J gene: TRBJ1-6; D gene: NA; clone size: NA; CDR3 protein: CASGLVRGDNSPLHF; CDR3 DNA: TGTGCTAGTGGTTTGGTACGGGGAGATAATTCACCCCTCCACTTT
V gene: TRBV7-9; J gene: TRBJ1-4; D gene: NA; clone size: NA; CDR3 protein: CASSLRVEKLFF; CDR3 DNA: TGTGCCAGCAGCTTACGCGTTGAAAAACTGTTTTTT
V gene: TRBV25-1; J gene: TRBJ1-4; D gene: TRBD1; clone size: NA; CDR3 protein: CASTWTGATNEKLFF; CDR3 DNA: TGTGCCAGCACTTGGACAGGTGCAACTAATGAAAAACTGTTTTTT
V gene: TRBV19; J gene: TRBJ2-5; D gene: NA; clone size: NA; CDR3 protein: CASSTPRGQETQYF; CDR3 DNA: TGTGCCAGTAGTACTCCCCGGGGCCAAGAGACCCAGTACTTC
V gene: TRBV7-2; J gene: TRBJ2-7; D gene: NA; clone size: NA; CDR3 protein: CASSLGPAGRTSSYEQYF; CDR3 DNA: TGTGCCAGCAGCTTAGGTCCCGCAGGGAGGACCAGCTCCTACGAGCAGTACTTC
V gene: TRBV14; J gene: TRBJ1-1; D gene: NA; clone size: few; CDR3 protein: CASSQVAEAFF; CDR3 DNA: TGTGCCAGCAGCCAAGTAGCTGAAGCTTTCTTT
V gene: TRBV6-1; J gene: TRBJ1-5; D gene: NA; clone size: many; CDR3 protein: CASEKGNQPQHF; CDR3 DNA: TGTGCCAGCGAAAAGGGGAATCAGCCCCAGCATTTT
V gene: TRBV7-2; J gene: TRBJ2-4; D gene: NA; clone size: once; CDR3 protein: CASSLVSAGAAKNIQYF; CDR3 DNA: TGTGCCAGCAGCTTAGTAAGCGCTGGGGCGGCCAAAAACATTCAGTACTTC
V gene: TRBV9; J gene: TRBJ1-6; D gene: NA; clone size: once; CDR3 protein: CASSPSASSYNSPLHF; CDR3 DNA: TGTGCCAGCAGCCCATCTGCGAGCTCCTATAATTCACCCCTCCACTTT
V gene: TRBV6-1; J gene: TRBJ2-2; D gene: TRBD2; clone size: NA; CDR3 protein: CASSELAGGNTGELFF; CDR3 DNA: TGTGCCAGCAGTGAACTAGCGGGGGGGAACACCGGGGAGCTGTTTTTT
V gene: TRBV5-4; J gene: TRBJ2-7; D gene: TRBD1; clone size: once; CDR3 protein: CASSSDRGYYEQYF; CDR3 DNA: TGTGCCAGCAGCTCCGACAGGGGGTACTACGAGCAGTACTTC
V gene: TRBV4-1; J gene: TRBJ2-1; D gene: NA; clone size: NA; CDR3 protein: CASSQDLRRVGNEQFF; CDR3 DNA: TGCGCCAGCAGCCAAGATCTACGGAGGGTAGGCAATGAGCAGTTCTTC
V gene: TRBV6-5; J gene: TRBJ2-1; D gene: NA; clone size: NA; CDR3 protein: CASSYRGEQFF; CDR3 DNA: TGTGCCAGCAGTTACAGGGGGGAGCAGTTCTTC
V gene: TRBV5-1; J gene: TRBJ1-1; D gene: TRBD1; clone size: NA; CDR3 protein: CASSFSKDRGSQAFF; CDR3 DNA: TGCGCCAGCAGCTTTAGCAAGGACAGGGGGAGTCAAGCTTTCTTT
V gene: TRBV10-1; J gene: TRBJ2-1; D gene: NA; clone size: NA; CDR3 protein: CASSAQGYNEQFF; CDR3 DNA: TGCGCCAGCAGCGCACAGGGATACAATGAGCAGTTCTTC
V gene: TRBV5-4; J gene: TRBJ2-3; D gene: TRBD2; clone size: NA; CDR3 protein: CASSLPGLADNTDTQYF; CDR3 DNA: TGTGCCAGCAGCCTACCGGGACTAGCGGATAATACAGATACGCAGTATTTT
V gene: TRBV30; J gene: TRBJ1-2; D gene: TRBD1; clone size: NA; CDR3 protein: CAWSVKGAQGYTF; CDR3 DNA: TGTGCCTGGAGTGTAAAGGGGGCTCAGGGCTACACCTTC
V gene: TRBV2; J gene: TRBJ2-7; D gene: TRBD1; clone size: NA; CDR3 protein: CASRDRSSYEQYF; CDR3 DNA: TGTGCCAGCAGGGACAGGAGTAGCTACGAGCAGTACTTC
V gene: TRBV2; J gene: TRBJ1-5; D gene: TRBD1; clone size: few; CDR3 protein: CASGKTGGKGQPQHF; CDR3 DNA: TGTGCCAGCGGTAAGACAGGGGGAAAGGGTCAGCCCCAGCATTTT
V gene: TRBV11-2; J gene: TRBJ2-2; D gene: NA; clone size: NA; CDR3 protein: CASSLENSGATGELFF; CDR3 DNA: TGTGCCAGCAGCTTAGAAAATAGCGGTGCAACCGGGGAGCTGTTTTTT
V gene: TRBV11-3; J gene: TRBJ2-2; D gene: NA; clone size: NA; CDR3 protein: CASSFESNTGELFF; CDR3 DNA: TGTGCCAGCAGCTTCGAGAGTAACACCGGGGAGCTGTTTTTT
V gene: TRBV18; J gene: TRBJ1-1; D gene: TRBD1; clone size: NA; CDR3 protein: CASSSVQGSTEAFF; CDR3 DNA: TGTGCCAGCTCATCTGTACAGGGGTCCACTGAAGCTTTCTTT
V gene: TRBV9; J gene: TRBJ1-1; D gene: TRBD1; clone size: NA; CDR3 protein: CASSETGPYGNTEAFF; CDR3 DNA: TGTGCCAGCAGCGAGACAGGGCCGTATGGGAACACTGAAGCTTTCTTT
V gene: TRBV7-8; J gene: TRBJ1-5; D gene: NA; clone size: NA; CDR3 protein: CASSLQGTNQPQHF; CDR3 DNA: TGTGCCAGCAGCTTACAGGGGACAAATCAGCCCCAGCATTTT
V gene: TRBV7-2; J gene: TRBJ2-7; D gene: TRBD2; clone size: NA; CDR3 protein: CASSYRTSGKLEQYF; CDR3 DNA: TGTGCCAGCAGCTACAGGACTAGCGGGAAACTCGAGCAGTACTTC
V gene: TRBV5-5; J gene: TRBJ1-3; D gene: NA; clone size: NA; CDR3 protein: CASSQRRGRDTIYF; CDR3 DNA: TGTGCCAGCAGTCAAAGGAGGGGCAGGGACACCATATATTTT
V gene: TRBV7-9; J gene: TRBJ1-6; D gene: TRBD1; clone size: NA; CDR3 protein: CASRAGQGVACPLHF; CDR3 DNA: TGTGCCAGCAGAGCTGGACAGGGGGTCGCATGTCCCCTCCACTTT
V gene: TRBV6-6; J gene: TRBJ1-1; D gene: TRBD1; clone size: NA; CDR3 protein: CASSYPYSYRGTEAFF; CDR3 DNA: TGTGCCAGCAGTTATCCCTATTCCTACAGGGGAACTGAAGCTTTCTTT
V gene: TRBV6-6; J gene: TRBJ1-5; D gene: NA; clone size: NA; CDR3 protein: CASGRGGNQPQHF; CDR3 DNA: TGTGCCAGCGGGAGAGGAGGCAATCAGCCCCAGCATTTT
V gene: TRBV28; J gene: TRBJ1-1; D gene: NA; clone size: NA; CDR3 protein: CASSLYGNTEAFF; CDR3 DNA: TGTGCCAGCAGTTTATACGGGAACACTGAAGCTTTCTTT